These 2 T cell receptor beta chains share one sample of origin, sequenced in a study of cytomegalovirus exposure and HLA in healthy donors. PCR involved 60 Vbeta and 13 Jbeta primers. TCRdb's table, derived via immunoSEQ multiplex PCR, lists solely in-frame clones and lacks some. The table includes around 150,000 clones, 70% to 80% detected once. The sequencing sample was made of PBMCs. The receptors derive from a young man in good health and CMV-seronegative.

CDR3 nucleotides: TGTGCCAGTTCATCAGGGGTTCGGCGTGGCTACACCTTC. The encoded protein is CASSSGVRRGYTF. This chain joins TRBV28 and TRBJ1-2; the D gene is possibly TRBD1 (6 bases). Trimming shortened V by 9 bases and J by 7 bases, and 18 bases separated the two germline ends. Germline assignment: CDR1 MDHEN and CDR2 SYDVKM. The CDR3 totals 13 residues.

V usage is TRBV19 and J usage is TRBJ2-3; 10 nucleotides align to TRBD1. CDR1 and CDR2 from the germline V gene are LNHDA and SQIVND (reference sequence). The CDR3 covers 15 residues. V dropped 1 base and J dropped 4; count of bases not matched to a gene: 2. The CDR3 spells CASSIGQGAADTQYF. CDR3 bases: TGTGCCAGTAGTATAGGACAGGGGGCTGCAGATACGCAGTATTTT. The whole variable domain, remainder taken from reference TRBV19 and TRBJ2-3, is DGGITQSPKYLFRKEGQNVTLSCEQNLNHDAMYWYRQDPGQGLRLIYYSQIVNDFQKGDIAEGYSVSREKKESFPLTVTSAQKNPTAFYLCASSIGQGAADTQYFGPGTRLTVL.